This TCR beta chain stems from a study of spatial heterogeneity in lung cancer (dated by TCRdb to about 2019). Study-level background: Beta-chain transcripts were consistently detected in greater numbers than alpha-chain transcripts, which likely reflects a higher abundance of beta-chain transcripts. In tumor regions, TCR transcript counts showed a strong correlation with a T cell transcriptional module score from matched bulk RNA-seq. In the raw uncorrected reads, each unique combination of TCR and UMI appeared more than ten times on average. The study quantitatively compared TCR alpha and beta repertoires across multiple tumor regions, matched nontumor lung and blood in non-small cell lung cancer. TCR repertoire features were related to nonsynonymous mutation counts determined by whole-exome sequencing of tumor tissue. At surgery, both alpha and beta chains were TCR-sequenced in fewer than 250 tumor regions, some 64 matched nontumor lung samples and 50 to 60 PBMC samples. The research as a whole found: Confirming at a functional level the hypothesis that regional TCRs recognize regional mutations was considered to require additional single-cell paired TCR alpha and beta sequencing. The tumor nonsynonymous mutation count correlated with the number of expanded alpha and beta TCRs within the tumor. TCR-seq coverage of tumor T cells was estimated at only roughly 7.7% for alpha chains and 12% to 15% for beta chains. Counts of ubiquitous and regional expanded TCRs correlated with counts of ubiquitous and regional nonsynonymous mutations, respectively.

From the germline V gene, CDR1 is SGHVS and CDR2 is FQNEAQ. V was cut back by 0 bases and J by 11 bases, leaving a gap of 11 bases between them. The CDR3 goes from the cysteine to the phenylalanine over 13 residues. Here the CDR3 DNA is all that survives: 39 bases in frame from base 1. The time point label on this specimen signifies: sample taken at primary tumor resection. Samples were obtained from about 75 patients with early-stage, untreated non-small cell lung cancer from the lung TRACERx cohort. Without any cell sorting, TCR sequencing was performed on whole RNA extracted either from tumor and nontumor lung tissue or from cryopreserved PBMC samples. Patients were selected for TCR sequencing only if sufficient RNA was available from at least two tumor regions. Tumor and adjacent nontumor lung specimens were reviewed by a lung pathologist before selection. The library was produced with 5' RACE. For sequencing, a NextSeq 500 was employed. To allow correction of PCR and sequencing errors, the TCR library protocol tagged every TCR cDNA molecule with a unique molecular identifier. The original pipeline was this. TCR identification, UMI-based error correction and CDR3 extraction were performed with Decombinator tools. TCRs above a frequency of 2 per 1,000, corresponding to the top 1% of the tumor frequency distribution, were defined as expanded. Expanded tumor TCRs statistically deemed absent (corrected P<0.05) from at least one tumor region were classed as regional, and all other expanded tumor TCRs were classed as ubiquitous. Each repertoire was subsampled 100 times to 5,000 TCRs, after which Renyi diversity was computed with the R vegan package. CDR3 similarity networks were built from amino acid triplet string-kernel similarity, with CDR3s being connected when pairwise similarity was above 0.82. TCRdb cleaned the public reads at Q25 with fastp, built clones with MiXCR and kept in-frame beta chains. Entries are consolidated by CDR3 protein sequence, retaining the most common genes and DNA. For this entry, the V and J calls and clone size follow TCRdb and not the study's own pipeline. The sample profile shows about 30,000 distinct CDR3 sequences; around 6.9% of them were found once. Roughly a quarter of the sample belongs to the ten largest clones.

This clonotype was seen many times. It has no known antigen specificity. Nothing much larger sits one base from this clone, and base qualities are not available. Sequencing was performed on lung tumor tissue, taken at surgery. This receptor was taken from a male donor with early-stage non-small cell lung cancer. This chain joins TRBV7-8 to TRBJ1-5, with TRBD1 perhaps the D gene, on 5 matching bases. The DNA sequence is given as TGTGCCAGCAGCTTAGCGGGGGAGAGGACCCAGCATTTT. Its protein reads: CASSLAGERTQHF.